This is a list of T cell receptor beta chains from one sample in a study of graft-versus-host responses after intestinal transplantation. The method was immunoSEQ multiplex PCR; TCRdb's version includes in-frame clones alone and lacks a portion of them. This sample has around 130,000 clones, with 85% to 95% found just once. Antigens for these TCRs are unknown. The starting material was unstimulated CD4+ T cells sorted from spleen or lymph node cells, obtained before intestinal transplant. The receptors come from a human donor who received an intestinal transplant. The CDR3 runs from the conserved cysteine through the conserved F or W. Each record gives: clone size, V gene, D gene, J gene, CDR3 DNA, CDR3 protein. The D gene is left open where the match is weak. Size tells how often a clone was seen (once, few, many) or the class of an expanded clone, and some rows leave it out.

few	TRBV10-3	-	TRBJ1-3	TGTGCCATCAGTGAGTCGAAACCTGGACACACCATATATTTT	CAISESKPGHTIYF
-	TRBV6-6	-	TRBJ2-7	TGTGCCAGCAGTTACTCCCAGGCAAGCTCCTACGAGCAGTACTTC	CASSYSQASSYEQYF
-	TRBV5-1	-	TRBJ1-1	TGCGCCAGCAGCCTAACAATGAACACTGAAGCTTTCTTT	CASSLTMNTEAFF
-	TRBV28	-	TRBJ1-2	TGTGCCAGCAGTTTAGGTTCCGGGAACTATGGCTACACCTTC	CASSLGSGNYGYTF
-	TRBV4-2	-	TRBJ2-2	TGTGCCAGCAGCCAAGGGAAGGGGGGTAACACCGGGGAGCTGTTTTTT	CASSQGKGGNTGELFF
-	TRBV9	-	TRBJ1-2	TGTGCCAGCAGCGTAAATACAGGGATTGATGGCTACACCTTC	CASSVNTGIDGYTF
-	TRBV11-2	-	TRBJ2-7	TGTGCCAGCAGCTTAGATGGGGCAGGGTGGCACGAGCAGTACTTC	CASSLDGAGWHEQYF
once	TRBV6-5	TRBD1	TRBJ1-4	TGTGCCAGCATCCGGGACAGGGGGCGCGAAAAACTGTTTTTT	CASIRDRGREKLFF
-	TRBV5-1	TRBD1	TRBJ2-1	TGCGCCAGCAGCTTGATGAAGGGGACAGGAGAATTCTCCTACAATGAGCAGTTCTTC	CASSLMKGTGEFSYNEQFF
-	TRBV6-5	-	TRBJ2-3	TGTGCCAGCAGTTACTCGCGGATCACAGATACGCAGTATTTT	CASSYSRITDTQYF
-	TRBV4-2	-	TRBJ2-2	TGTGCCAGCAGCCAAGGGCCGGCAGCGGAGCTGTTTTTT	CASSQGPAAELFF
once	TRBV6-5	-	TRBJ1-1	TGTGCCAGCAGTTACGTGAAGGACACTGAAGCTTTCTTT	CASSYVKDTEAFF
-	TRBV18	TRBD1	TRBJ1-6	TGTGCCAGCTCGCAATTGACAGGGGGAAATTCACCCCTCCACTTT	CASSQLTGGNSPLHF
once	TRBV10-2	-	TRBJ1-5	TGCGCCAGCAGTGAGGGCGGGGTAAGGCAGCCCCAGCATTTT	CASSEGGVRQPQHF
-	TRBV2	TRBD1	TRBJ1-2	TGTGCCAGCAGTGAACTCCTCCGGGACAGCTTC	CASSELLRDSF
-	TRBV5-6	-	TRBJ1-2	TGTGCCAGCAGCGCGGGGACCCGTTCTGGCTACACCTTC	CASSAGTRSGYTF
few	TRBV18	TRBD1	TRBJ1-2	TGTGCCAGCTCACCAAGGGGACAGGGGGCATTTGGCTACACCTTC	CASSPRGQGAFGYTF
-	TRBV4-1	-	TRBJ2-5	TGCGCCAGCAGCCAAGGACTACCGAAGGGTGAGGAGACCCAGTACTTC	CASSQGLPKGEETQYF
-	TRBV7-9	-	TRBJ2-3	TGTGCCAGCAGCCCCCTGATGGGTACGCAGTATTTT	CASSPLMGTQYF
-	TRBV6-1	-	TRBJ2-7	TGTGCCAGCAGTGCTTTCCAGGGTTCCGACGAGCAGTACTTC	CASSAFQGSDEQYF
-	TRBV18	TRBD2	TRBJ2-7	TGTGCCAGCTCACCATATGGGACTAGTTCCTCCTACGAGCAGTACTTC	CASSPYGTSSSYEQYF
once	TRBV7-9	-	TRBJ2-3	TGTGCCAGCAGCAAAGCGGATTCTAGCACAGATACGCAGTATTTT	CASSKADSSTDTQYF
-	TRBV4-2	TRBD1	TRBJ1-2	TGTGCCAGCAGCCACCCCCAGACAGGGGATGGCTATGGCTACACCTTC	CASSHPQTGDGYGYTF
-	TRBV6-6	-	TRBJ2-7	TGTGCCAGCAGAGGGGGGGACTCCTACGAGCAGTACTTC	CASRGGDSYEQYF
-	TRBV6-1	-	TRBJ1-2	TGTGCCAGCAGTGAAGTGGGAGGGGTTTATGGCTACACCTTC	CASSEVGGVYGYTF
-	TRBV2	TRBD1	TRBJ2-1	TGTGCCAGCAGCCTATCCGGGACAGGGGACGCGGGGAATGAGCAGTTCTTC	CASSLSGTGDAGNEQFF
-	TRBV9	-	TRBJ2-2	TGTGCCAGCAGTCCAGGGTATACCGGGGAGCTGTTTTTT	CASSPGYTGELFF
-	TRBV21-1	-	TRBJ1-5	TGTGCCAGCAGCAAGCTTAGGACGCACCACGGACAGGGCGGATGGCATGATCAGCCCCAGCATTTT	CASSKLRTHHGQGGWHDQPQHF
once	TRBV2	TRBD1	TRBJ1-5	TGTGCCAGCAGTCCGGGACAGGGGGCCCGGCATTTT	CASSPGQGARHF
-	TRBV5-6	TRBD2	TRBJ2-1	TGTGCCAGCAGAGCGGGGGCATACCCGAACTATGAGCAGTTCTTC	CASRAGAYPNYEQFF
-	TRBV2	TRBD2	TRBJ2-1	TGTGCCAGCAGTGCTGGGCCTAGCGGGGGATTCGGCTCCTACAATGAGCAGTTCTTC	CASSAGPSGGFGSYNEQFF
-	TRBV14	-	TRBJ1-1	TGTGCCAGCAGCCCCAAATGGCTCATGAACACTGAAGCTTTCTTT	CASSPKWLMNTEAFF
-	TRBV6-6	-	TRBJ1-6	TGTGCCAGCAGTCCCAGTTCCTATAATTCACCCCTCCACTTT	CASSPSSYNSPLHF
-	TRBV2	-	TRBJ1-4	TGTGCCAGCAGGAGCGGGACGGGGAATGAAAAACTGTTTTTT	CASRSGTGNEKLFF
-	TRBV7-8	-	TRBJ1-2	TGTGCCAGCAGCCACTGGCGACTCTTGGGGTATGGCTACACCTTC	CASSHWRLLGYGYTF
once	TRBV6-5	TRBD1	TRBJ2-7	TGTGCCAGCAGTTACTCGACAGGGGGAAGCGAGCAGTACTTC	CASSYSTGGSEQYF
-	TRBV6-5	-	TRBJ1-2	TGTGCCAGCAGTGACCCGTCCTATGGCTACACCTTC	CASSDPSYGYTF
-	TRBV5-4	TRBD2	TRBJ2-7	TGTGCCAGCAGCCCGGGACTAGGATCCTTAAACGAGCAGTACTTC	CASSPGLGSLNEQYF
-	TRBV11-1	TRBD2	TRBJ2-3	TGTGCCAGCAGCCAATCATCTAGCGGGCAGGATACGCAGTATTTT	CASSQSSSGQDTQYF
-	TRBV7-3	-	TRBJ2-5	TGTGCCAGCAGCTTAATGGGTGGTCTAGAGACCCAGTACTTC	CASSLMGGLETQYF
-	TRBV2	TRBD1	TRBJ2-5	TGTGCCAGTACAGGGGAAGAGACCCAGTACTTC	CASTGEETQYF
-	TRBV4-2	TRBD2	TRBJ2-5	TGTGCCAGCAGCAATAGCGGGGGCCTCAGGGAGACCCAGTACTTC	CASSNSGGLRETQYF
once	TRBV5-1	-	TRBJ2-2	TGCGCCAGCAGCTTGGACAGGGCGATCGGGGAGCTGTTTTTT	CASSLDRAIGELFF
-	TRBV2	-	TRBJ2-5	TGTGCCAGCAGTGAATCGTCCCGGCCCGAGACCCAGTACTTC	CASSESSRPETQYF
-	TRBV12-2	-	TRBJ1-1	TGTGCTTGGATGGGAGCTTTCTTT	CAWMGAFF
-	TRBV18	-	TRBJ2-7	TGTGCCAGCTCCCTATCCCTGGGGAGGAGCTCCTACGAGCAGTACTTC	CASSLSLGRSSYEQYF
once	TRBV27	-	TRBJ1-2	TGTGCCAGCAGTTTTGAGGGCGCGAAGGGCTACACCTTC	CASSFEGAKGYTF
-	TRBV27	-	TRBJ1-2	TGTGCCAGCAGTCCCACCCGGCTTGATAACTATGGCTACACCTTC	CASSPTRLDNYGYTF